This is a list of T cell receptor beta chains from one sample in a study of shared clonotypes between healthy human individuals. Only in-frame clones appear in the TCRdb table, and some are missing; sequencing was by immunoSEQ multiplex PCR. The table has 650,000 to 800,000 clones, roughly nine tenths seen once. Sequences were obtained from naive CD8+ T cells sorted from blood. The receptor source for this set is a man in his thirties or forties in good health. Both conserved end residues are part of each CDR3. Each record gives: D gene, J gene, clone size, V gene, CDR3 DNA, CDR3 protein. A D gene is named only where the DNA matches it firmly. The size of a clone is reported for some rows only, either as once, few or many, or as a class for expanded clones.

-	TRBJ2-1	-	TRBV7-9	TGTGCCAGCAGTTCCCTGGTTGCGAGCTCCTACAATGAGCAGTTCTTC	CASSSLVASSYNEQFF
-	TRBJ2-3	once	TRBV9	TGTGCCAGCAGGCCGGGGAGCACAGATACGCAGTATTTT	CASRPGSTDTQYF
-	TRBJ2-1	-	TRBV19	TGTGCCAGCACAGGGGACTATGGGAACAATGAGCAGTTCTTC	CASTGDYGNNEQFF
-	TRBJ2-7	few	TRBV27	TGTGCCAGCAGTTTAGGAGGGGGCCGGACCTACGAGCAGTACTTC	CASSLGGGRTYEQYF
-	TRBJ2-5	once	TRBV29-1	TGCAGCGTTGTCCCCTATCGGAGTCCTCAAGAGACCCAGTACTTC	CSVVPYRSPQETQYF
-	TRBJ1-1	-	TRBV7-9	TGTGCCAGCAGCTTAGATTCCCGGGTCTCTGAAGCTTTCTTT	CASSLDSRVSEAFF
-	TRBJ2-1	-	TRBV7-3	TGTGCCAGCAGCCCACTTTGGGGGAGCGGCTACAATGAGCAGTTCTTC	CASSPLWGSGYNEQFF
-	TRBJ1-5	-	TRBV7-2	TGTGCCAGCAGCCCTCTCGCGGGGGCGGGTCAGCCCCAGCATTTT	CASSPLAGAGQPQHF
-	TRBJ1-1	-	TRBV14	TGTGCCAGCAGCCAAACGACAGGACCGAACACTGAAGCTTTCTTT	CASSQTTGPNTEAFF
-	TRBJ2-4	-	TRBV6-1	TGTGCCAGCAGTTCCGACAGGGAGGGCTCAGACTTC	CASSSDREGSDF
-	TRBJ2-7	-	TRBV5-1	TGCGCCAGCAGCTTGGCAGGGTTCCACGAGCAGTACTTC	CASSLAGFHEQYF
-	TRBJ1-5	-	TRBV5-8	TGTGCCAGCAGCCGAGGGAGTAATAGCAATCAGCCCCAGCATTTT	CASSRGSNSNQPQHF
-	TRBJ2-1	-	TRBV2	TGTGCCAGCCCCAGCTGGGATGAGCAGTTCTTC	CASPSWDEQFF
TRBD2	TRBJ2-5	-	TRBV14	TGTGCCAGCAGCCGGGTACCGGGACTAGCGCTTACCGGGACGGAGACCCAGTACTTC	CASSRVPGLALTGTETQYF
TRBD1	TRBJ1-2	-	TRBV5-4	TGTGCCAGCAACCAACAGGGGGCAGGCTATGGCTACACCTTC	CASNQQGAGYGYTF
TRBD2	TRBJ2-7	-	TRBV15	TGTGCCACCAGCAGAGAAAGAGCGGGAGTATACGAGCAGTACTTC	CATSRERAGVYEQYF
-	TRBJ2-1	-	TRBV4-1	TGCGCCAGCAGCGAGACTAGGGAACGGGGCAATGAGCAGTTCTTC	CASSETRERGNEQFF
-	TRBJ1-5	-	TRBV28	TGTGCCAGCAGTCTCAGGCCCCCTCAGCCCCAGCATTTT	CASSLRPPQPQHF
-	TRBJ1-3	-	TRBV6-6	TGTGCCAGCACGAGTACCATCTCTGGAAACACCATATATTTT	CASTSTISGNTIYF
TRBD2	TRBJ2-1	-	TRBV2	TGTGCCACCCCCCTTGTGTCGGGAGGAATAGGAAAAAATGAGCAGTTCTTC	CATPLVSGGIGKNEQFF
-	TRBJ2-7	-	TRBV2	TGTGCCAGCAGTGAATCGGGAGCGGTCTACGAGCAGTACTTC	CASSESGAVYEQYF
TRBD1	TRBJ1-1	-	TRBV27	TGTGCCAGCAGTTTATCCTGGACAGGTACCAACACTGAAGCTTTCTTT	CASSLSWTGTNTEAFF
-	TRBJ2-3	-	TRBV6-6	TGTGCCAGCAGTTACGGGTCCACAGATACGCAGTATTTT	CASSYGSTDTQYF
-	TRBJ2-1	once	TRBV27	TGTGCCAGTGCGGGGCTCTCCTACAATGAGCAGTTCTTC	CASAGLSYNEQFF
TRBD2	TRBJ2-5	-	TRBV7-9	TGTGCCAGCAGCCTGGGACTAGCGGGAGGATTGGAGACCCAGTACTTC	CASSLGLAGGLETQYF
-	TRBJ2-5	-	TRBV9	TGTGCCAGCAGTCCAGGGGGGAAAGAGACCCAGTACTTC	CASSPGGKETQYF
TRBD2	TRBJ2-1	-	TRBV7-9	TGTGCCAGCAGCCTCCAGTCCGGGACTAGCGGCGACAATGAGCAGTTCTTC	CASSLQSGTSGDNEQFF
TRBD2	TRBJ2-1	-	TRBV10-3	TGTGCCATCAGTGAGTCCGTTAGCGGGAACAATGAGCAGTTCTTC	CAISESVSGNNEQFF